One sample yielded the 20 T cell receptor beta chains listed below, sequenced in a study of T cell clones after liver transplantation. The protocol was immunoSEQ multiplex PCR, while the TCRdb copy is restricted to in-frame clones and leaves out a portion. The sample has tens of thousands of clones, roughly 80% seen once; the top ten hold approximately 0.47%. Sequences were derived from CD4+ T cells from blood, sampled around 45 months after liver transplant. All receptors derive from a human patient who received a liver transplant. These T cells may partly come from the graft donor.

The genes are TRBV29-1 and TRBJ2-1, with a tentative D call TRBD1 (6 bases). From germline, CDR1 is SQVTM and CDR2 ANQGSEA. V lost 4 bases and J 0 bases, leaving 16 bases between the germline ends. The CDR3 has 16 residues. The DNA for the CDR3 is TGCAGCGTTGGGGCGGACAGTTTCACCTCCTACAATGAGCAGTTCTTC. Translating it yields CSVGADSFTSYNEQFF.

The chain has TRBV6-5 and TRBJ1-2, with a weak D call TRBD1 (5 bases). The CDR3 contains 14 residues. Trimming cost V 4 bases and J 8 bases, with 17 bases left between them. Germline V CDR1 and CDR2: MNHEY, SVGAGI. CDR3 sequence: CASSFRGTTRGYTF. DNA of the CDR3: TGTGCCAGCAGTTTCCGCGGGACCACGAGGGGCTACACCTTC.

The chain couples TRBV4-3 to TRBJ2-7, with TRBD1 matching 8 bases. The CDR3 has 16 residues. Germline CDR1 is LGHNA and CDR2 is YSLEER. Unmatched junction bases numbered 5, after V lost 0 bases and J lost 1 base. CDR3 in DNA: TGCGCCAGCAGCCAAGAAGTCGGGACAGGTTCCTACGAGCAGTACTTC. Translating it yields CASSQEVGTGSYEQYF.

The rearrangement uses TRBV2 and TRBJ2-4; 11 nucleotides match TRBD2. The CDR3 has 16 amino acids. V was pared by 5 bases and J by 2 bases, with 5 bases of the junction left unmatched. In germline, CDR1 is SNHLY, CDR2 FYNNEI. In nucleotides, the CDR3 is TGTGCCAGCAGTTCGGGACTAGCGGCGACCAAAAACATTCAGTACTTC. Protein product: CASSSGLAATKNIQYF.

Only a few counts were recorded for this clone. This chain connects TRBV5-6 to TRBJ2-2; D not certain. V lost 1 base, J lost 5 bases, and 9 bases lay in between. Germline values: CDR1 SGHDT, CDR2 YYEEEE. The CDR3 runs 14 residues. The chain's CDR3 is CASSLSWGTGELFF. The CDR3 nucleotides are TGTGCCAGCAGCTTGTCCTGGGGAACCGGGGAGCTGTTTTTT. The entire variable domain, with the rest obtained from reference TRBV5-6 and TRBJ2-2, is as follows: DAGVTQSPTHLIKTRGQQVTLRCSPKSGHDTVSWYQQALGQGPQFIFQYYEEEERQRGNFPDRFSGHQFPNYSSELNVNALLLGDSALYLCASSLSWGTGELFFGEGSRLTVL.

This clone came up once. The genes are TRBV7-2 and TRBJ2-7, with D perhaps TRBD1 or TRBD2 (5 bases each). Germline values: CDR1 SGHTA, CDR2 FQGNSA. The CDR3 contains 13 residues. V shed 5 bases and J shed 6 bases, with 14 bases lying between them. CDR3 in amino acids: CASSQGAQREQYF. DNA of the CDR3: TGTGCCAGCAGCCAGGGAGCCCAGCGCGAGCAGTACTTC. Full variable domain (missing parts from reference TRBV7-2 and TRBJ2-7): GAGVSQSPSNKVTEKGKDVELRCDPISGHTALYWYRQSLGQGLEFLIYFQGNSAPDKSGLPSDRFSAERTGGSVSTLTIQRTQQEDSAVYLCASSQGAQREQYFGPGTRLTVT.

The V and J genes are TRBV7-2 and TRBJ2-3; TRBD2 matches at 8 bases. There are 17 residues in the CDR3. The germline V gene encodes CDR1 SGHTA and CDR2 FQGNSA. V gave up 2 bases and J gave up 6 bases; unmatched junction bases: 13. CDR3 nucleotides: TGTGCCAGCAGCTTAAGGGCTAGCGGGCTGGGGACGGATACGCAGTATTTT. Translated, it gives CASSLRASGLGTDTQYF.

The CDR3 loop is CASSPPSTGTGELFF. In nucleotides, the CDR3 is TGTGCCAGCTCACCACCTTCAACAGGGACCGGGGAGCTGTTTTTT. This chain connects TRBV18 to TRBJ2-2, with D possibly matching TRBD1 (6 bases). Trimming cost V 0 bases and J 5 bases, with 10 bases left between them. CDR3 length equals 15 residues. Germline V gene sequence: CDR1 KGHSH, CDR2 LQKENI.

This sequence joins TRBV11-2 and TRBJ1-2; D is unresolved. With 3 bases removed from V and 3 bases from J, the gap between germline ends came to 8 bases. Germline CDR1 reads SGHAT; CDR2 reads FQNNGV. The CDR3 consists of 13 residues. CDR3: CASSLTAHYGYTF. The DNA of the CDR3 is TGTGCCAGCAGCTTGACGGCCCACTATGGCTACACCTTC.

The chain links TRBV18 to TRBJ1-5; weak D call: TRBD1 (6 bases). The germline gives CDR1 KGHSH, CDR2 LQKENI. Between the trimmed V and J ends, which lost 6 bases and 6 bases, there was a span of 15 bases. The CDR3 spans 14 residues. CDR3 amino acids: CASSPGEWGQPQHF. CDR3 nucleotides: TGTGCCAGCTCCCCAGGGGAGTGGGGTCAGCCCCAGCATTTT.

This chain joins TRBV30 and TRBJ2-1; unclear D gene. Per the germline V gene, CDR1 is GTSNPN and CDR2 is SVGIG (reference sequence). The CDR3 is 14 residues long. Trimming pared 5 bases from V and 6 bases from J, leaving 17 bases between. The CDR3 DNA follows: TGTGCCTGGGGCCGAGCGAGTGGATTCAATGAGCAGTTCTTC. Translation gives CAWGRASGFNEQFF.

This clone was recorded only once. The chain links TRBV5-8 to TRBJ1-1; D is possibly TRBD1 (6 bases). Deletions cut 7 bases from V and 5 bases from J, with 18 bases between. This CDR3 has 14 amino acids. Germline-derived CDR1 and CDR2 are SGHTS and YDEGEE. CDR3 residues: CASSVLRGGTEAFF. In DNA form, the CDR3 reads TGTGCCAGCTCCGTTCTCAGGGGAGGGACTGAAGCTTTCTTT.

This clone appeared once. The chain employs TRBV28 and TRBJ2-3; D may correspond to TRBD1 or TRBD2 (8 bases each). Germline lookup yields CDR1 MDHEN and CDR2 SYDVKM. Deletions cut 5 bases from V and 4 bases from J, with 22 bases between. The CDR3 length is 17 residues. The CDR3: CASSPLGGAGGADTQYF. The CDR3 DNA reads TGTGCCAGCAGTCCCCTCGGGGGGGCAGGGGGCGCAGATACGCAGTATTTT. The whole variable domain, remainder taken from reference TRBV28 and TRBJ2-3, is DVKVTQSSRYLVKRTGEKVFLECVQDMDHENMFWYRQDPGLGLRLIYFSYDVKMKEKGDIPEGYSVSREKKERFSLILESASTNQTSMYLCASSPLGGAGGADTQYFGPGTRLTVL.

This clone showed up just a few times. J is TRBJ2-7 and V is TRBV6-1; D remains unclear. Germline V gene lookup returns CDR1 MNHNS and CDR2 SASEGT. The CDR3 extends over 15 amino acids. V was pared by 8 bases and J by 2 bases, with 19 bases between. The CDR3 sequence is CASGRVGTRAYEQYF. The CDR3, as DNA: TGTGCCAGCGGACGGGTCGGAACTCGCGCCTACGAGCAGTACTTC.

The sample holds one count of this clone. This chain uses TRBV29-1 with TRBJ1-2, with a weak D call TRBD1 (6 bases). This CDR3 comprises 14 residues. Per the germline V gene, CDR1 is SQVTM and CDR2 is ANQGSEA. The V end was cut by 7 bases, the J end by 7 bases, with 22 bases between. Here the CDR3 reads CSAWGTGLGSGYTF. The CDR3 coding sequence is TGCAGCGCGTGGGGTACAGGGCTAGGGAGTGGCTACACCTTC.

The chain is built from TRBV28 and TRBJ2-7; TRBD2 matches at 7 bases. CDR3 length equals 17 residues. V lost 1 base and J lost 3; bases outside the gene matches: 12. Germline CDR1 MDHEN, CDR2 SYDVKM. CDR3 sequence: CASSLSGWAGEHYEQYF. The CDR3 region has the DNA TGTGCCAGCAGTTTATCAGGATGGGCGGGGGAACACTACGAGCAGTACTTC.

The CDR3 region is CASSFSTLRDYEQYF. CDR3 DNA: TGTGCCAGCAGCTTCTCGACCTTAAGGGACTACGAGCAGTACTTC. The chain combines TRBV7-3 with TRBJ2-7; D is unclear. CDR3 length equals 15 residues. The V end lost 3 bases, the J end lost 3 bases, and 15 bases lay between the germline ends. The V gene's germline CDR1 is SGHTA and CDR2 FQGTGA.

The chain carries TRBV6-1 and TRBJ2-1; D is perhaps TRBD2 (5 bases). The CDR3 has 12 amino acids. Germline values: CDR1 MNHNS, CDR2 SASEGT. V gave up 7 bases and J gave up 9 bases, with 13 bases separating them. The CDR3 nucleotides read TGTGCCAGCACCCTTCGTGAGGGTGAGCAGTTCTTC. It translates to CASTLREGEQFF.

The chain recombines TRBV12-5 with TRBJ1-2; D possibly corresponds to TRBD1 (5 bases). Per germline, CDR1 LGHNT and CDR2 FRNRAP. The germline V and J ends were trimmed by 5 bases and 4 bases, with 14 bases remaining between them. The CDR3 length is 14 residues. The CDR3 bases are TGTGCTAGTGGTCAAGGGCGACAGTCCTATGGCTACACCTTC. This sequence encodes CASGQGRQSYGYTF.

About this clone: One junction end disagrees with the germline gene, perhaps due to a read error. The chain combines TRBV20-1 with TRBJ2-4; 9 nucleotides line up with TRBD1. The CDR3 is made up of 11 amino acids. Germline loops: CDR1 DFQATT, CDR2 SNEGSKA (reference sequence). CDR3 loop: CSAQYRGQEFF. As DNA, the CDR3 is TGCAGTGCCCAATACAGGGGGCAAGAATTTTTC.